This entry lists 22 T cell receptor beta chains sequenced from one sample in a study of cytomegalovirus exposure and HLA in healthy donors. PCR involved 60 Vbeta and 13 Jbeta primers. Method: immunoSEQ multiplex PCR; TCRdb's copy keeps in-frame clones and lacks some. The data show 130,000 to 150,000 clones, roughly 79% seen once. The specimen was PBMCs. The receptors were sampled from a woman aged 55 to 70 in good health and CMV-seropositive.

This clone was counted between two and nine times. The chain couples TRBV9 to TRBJ2-7, with D hard to call. V was pared by 0 bases and J by 6 bases, with 13 bases between. The CDR3 has 14 residues. The germline gives CDR1 SGDLS, CDR2 YYNGEE. The CDR3 DNA follows: TGTGCCAGCAGCGTAGGAACAGCAATCACCGAGCAGTACTTC. As protein: CASSVGTAITEQYF.

The CDR3 DNA sequence: TGTGCCAGCAGTCCCGGGACTACCTACGAGCAGTACTTC. Residues: CASSPGTTYEQYF. The V call is TRBV6-5, the J call TRBJ2-7; 7 positions match TRBD2. Germline CDR1 reads MNHEY; CDR2 reads SVGAGI. J gave up 2 bases and V 5 bases, and 3 bases lay outside the gene matches. This CDR3 has 13 residues.

The gene calls are TRBV7-9 and TRBJ1-1; perhaps TRBD1 as D (6 bases). Deletions cut 8 bases from V and 0 bases from J, with 10 bases between. The CDR3 runs 13 residues. Per the germline V gene, CDR1 is SEHNR and CDR2 is FQNEAQ (reference sequence). The CDR3 DNA is TGTGCCAGCTTAGGACAGATGAACACTGAAGCTTTCTTT. As protein: CASLGQMNTEAFF. Using reference TRBV7-9 and TRBJ1-1 for the parts outside the CDR3, the full variable domain is DTGVSQNPRHKITKRGQNVTFRCDPISEHNRLYWYRQTLGQGPEFLTYFQNEAQLEKSRLLSDRFSAERPKGSFSTLEIQRTEQGDSAMYLCASLGQMNTEAFFGQGTRLTVV.

The chain carries TRBV28 and TRBJ1-4, with 7 positions matching TRBD1. The V gene end was trimmed by 3 bases and the J gene end by 5 bases; junction bases not matched to a gene: 9. From germline, CDR1 is MDHEN and CDR2 SYDVKM. The CDR3 consists of 16 residues. CDR3 protein: CASSFIRGLVNEKLFF. The CDR3 DNA reads TGTGCCAGCAGTTTTATAAGGGGGCTCGTCAATGAAAAACTGTTTTTT. Looking up the rest from reference TRBV28 and TRBJ1-4 gives the full variable domain: DVKVTQSSRYLVKRTGEKVFLECVQDMDHENMFWYRQDPGLGLRLIYFSYDVKMKEKGDIPEGYSVSREKKERFSLILESASTNQTSMYLCASSFIRGLVNEKLFFGSGTQLSVL.

This clone has just a few counts. The chain joins TRBV19 to TRBJ1-1; 10 bases agree with TRBD1. J lost 6 bases, V lost 5 bases, and 6 bases had no gene match. Germline V gene lookup returns CDR1 LNHDA and CDR2 SQIVND (reference sequence). This CDR3 is built from 14 residues. This chain's CDR3 is CASSPRQGAAEAFF. DNA for the CDR3: TGTGCCAGTAGTCCCAGACAGGGGGCTGCTGAAGCTTTCTTT.

The chain couples TRBV7-2 to TRBJ2-4; maybe TRBD1 (7 bases). Per the germline V gene, CDR1 is SGHTA and CDR2 is FQGNSA. The germline V and J ends were trimmed by 5 bases and 1 base, with 18 bases remaining between them. There are 17 residues in the CDR3. The CDR3 loop is CASSPGRGRRAKNIQYF. The CDR3, as DNA: TGTGCCAGCAGCCCCGGCAGGGGGAGGAGGGCCAAAAACATTCAGTACTTC. The variable domain in full, with the rest retrieved from reference TRBV7-2 and TRBJ2-4, is GAGVSQSPSNKVTEKGKDVELRCDPISGHTALYWYRQSLGQGLEFLIYFQGNSAPDKSGLPSDRFSAERTGGSVSTLTIQRTQQEDSAVYLCASSPGRGRRAKNIQYFGAGTRLSVL.

The chain uses TRBV28 and TRBJ2-5; a possible D gene is TRBD1 (6 bases). In germline, CDR1 is MDHEN, CDR2 SYDVKM. V lost 3 bases to trimming and J lost 9 bases, with 14 bases between them. This CDR3 spans 13 amino acids. DNA for the CDR3: TGTGCCAGCAGTTTGGCGTCCACAGGGCCCCAGTACTTC. Its translation: CASSLASTGPQYF.

V and J are TRBV6-5 and TRBJ2-1; D gene ambiguous. The CDR3 is 13 amino acids. The V end was cut by 6 bases, the J end by 0 bases, with 6 bases between. Germline CDR1 MNHEY, CDR2 SVGAGI. CDR3 DNA sequence: TGTGCCAGCAGCAAGCTCTCCTACAATGAGCAGTTCTTC. It encodes CASSKLSYNEQFF.

This sequence joins TRBV9 and TRBJ2-7, with TRBD2 matching 8 bases. J lost 1 base, V lost 3 bases, and 15 bases had no gene match. CDR3 size: 18 residues. Germline CDR1 and CDR2: SGDLS and YYNGEE. The chain's CDR3 is CASSEGPTSGRVSYEQYF. As DNA, the CDR3 is TGTGCCAGCAGCGAGGGGCCTACCAGCGGGAGAGTATCCTACGAGCAGTACTTC.

This clone has just one count. V usage is TRBV6-6 and J usage is TRBJ1-2; 8 bases fit TRBD1. The germline gives CDR1 MNHNY, CDR2 SVGAGI (reference sequence). V shed 11 bases, J shed 8 bases, and the junction held 13 bases outside the gene matches. This CDR3 has 13 amino acids. CDR3 coding DNA: TGTGCCGCGAACCGTCAGGGGGCGCTAGGCTACACCTTC. Its protein product is CAANRQGALGYTF.

This chain links TRBV10-3 with TRBJ2-1, with 9 positions matching TRBD1. Germline V gives CDR1 ENHRY, CDR2 SYGVKD. The CDR3 covers 15 residues. J was trimmed by 6 bases and V by 6 bases; bases with no gene match: 9. The CDR3 protein is CAISESTTGGNEQFF. Here the CDR3 DNA reads TGTGCCATCAGCGAATCAACGACAGGGGGCAATGAGCAGTTCTTC.

The chain links TRBV5-4 to TRBJ2-5, with TRBD2 as a possible D gene (5 bases). Between the trimmed V and J ends, which lost 4 bases and 5 bases, there was a span of 15 bases. Germline V gene data show CDR1 as SGHNT and CDR2 as YYREEE (reference sequence). CDR3 length: 14 amino acids. The CDR3 nucleotides read TGTGCCAGCAGCCACCGGGGAACCTGGGAGACCCAGTACTTC. The encoded protein is CASSHRGTWETQYF. The entire variable domain, with the rest obtained from reference TRBV5-4 and TRBJ2-5, is as follows: ETGVTQSPTHLIKTRGQQVTLRCSSQSGHNTVSWYQQALGQGPQFIFQYYREEENGRGNFPPRFSGLQFPNYSSELNVNALELDDSALYLCASSHRGTWETQYFGPGTRLLVL.

The V gene is TRBV28, the J gene TRBJ2-7; TRBD2 might be the D (6 bases). This CDR3 is built from 15 residues. V lost 6 bases to trimming and J lost 3 bases, with 18 bases between them. Germline assignment: CDR1 MDHEN and CDR2 SYDVKM. CDR3 DNA sequence: TGTGCCAGCAGAACCGGGCCTAGGGGAGGCTACGAGCAGTACTTC. Translated, it gives CASRTGPRGGYEQYF.

The CDR3 region has the DNA TGCGCCAGCAGGGCTAGCGGGAGGAATGAGCAGTTCTTC. Translated: CASRASGRNEQFF. The rearrangement joins TRBV5-1 to TRBJ2-1, with TRBD2 matching 11 bases. The CDR3 has 13 amino acids. Looked up from germline, CDR1 is SGHRS and CDR2 is YFSETQ. With V trimmed by 5 bases and J by 7 bases, 2 bases remained unmatched.

The chain is built from TRBV6-5 and TRBJ1-1; D unresolved. Germline assignment: CDR1 MNHEY and CDR2 SVGAGI. V shed 6 bases and J shed 14 bases, with 19 bases lying between them. The CDR3 contains 12 residues. The CDR3 nucleotides read TGTGCCAGCAGAAGCCGGGTCCGGGAGTCCTTCTTT. Translating gives CASRSRVRESFF.

The chain carries TRBV6-5 and TRBJ1-3, with TRBD1 matching 7 bases. The V and J ends lost 7 bases and 0 bases, in that order; junction bases with no gene match: 6. CDR1 is MNHEY and CDR2 is SVGAGI in the germline V gene. CDR3 length equals 15 residues. The CDR3, as DNA: TGTGCCAGCACTGAGGACAGGAACTCTGGAAACACCATATATTTT. Its translation is CASTEDRNSGNTIYF.

The rearrangement joins TRBV6-1 to TRBJ2-2, with a tentative D call TRBD1 (6 bases). V lost 7 bases and J lost 3, with 12 bases in between. The CDR3 has 14 amino acids. Germline V gene data show CDR1 as MNHNS and CDR2 as SASEGT. CDR3 nucleotides: TGTGCCAGCAAGGGGGTCGCGGACACCGGGGAGCTGTTTTTT. As protein: CASKGVADTGELFF.

The chain carries TRBV18 and TRBJ2-2; maybe TRBD2 (6 bases). CDR1 and CDR2 (germline): KGHSH, LQKENI. Trimming stripped 6 bases from V and 5 bases from J, with 22 bases between. The CDR3 covers 17 residues. The CDR3 spells CASSSLARGSSTGELFF. In nucleotides, the CDR3 is TGTGCCAGCTCCTCTCTCGCTCGGGGGAGCAGTACCGGGGAGCTGTTTTTT.

This clone was counted a few times. V gene TRBV6-1 combines with J gene TRBJ1-5; TRBD1 might be the D (5 bases). The germline V gene encodes CDR1 MNHNS and CDR2 SASEGT. V was cut by 3 bases and J by 2 bases, with 11 bases left in between. The CDR3 has 15 residues. CDR3 residues: CASSEGGVGNQPQHF. The CDR3 DNA reads TGTGCCAGCAGTGAGGGGGGAGTCGGCAATCAGCCCCAGCATTTT.

Note on this clone: The junction does not match germline at one end; this may be a read error. The chain recombines TRBV5-6 with TRBJ2-5; TRBD1 matches 7 bases. The CDR3 totals 13 residues. From germline, CDR1 is SGHDT and CDR2 YYEEEE. DNA for the CDR3: TGTGCCAGCACCTTGGGGACAGAAGAGACCCAGTACTTC. Encoded protein: CASTLGTEETQYF. Complete variable domain (other parts from reference TRBV5-6 and TRBJ2-5): DAGVTQSPTHLIKTRGQQVTLRCSPKSGHDTVSWYQQALGQGPQFIFQYYEEEERQRGNFPDRFSGHQFPNYSSELNVNALLLGDSALYLCASTLGTEETQYFGPGTRLLVL.

The chain has TRBV19 and TRBJ2-2, with 15 positions matching TRBD2. V shed 5 bases, J shed 7 bases, and the junction held 14 bases outside the gene matches. The germline gives CDR1 LNHDA, CDR2 SQIVND (reference sequence). The CDR3 consists of 19 residues. CDR3: CASSSRTSGRASRVGELFF. In DNA, the CDR3 is TGTGCCAGTAGTTCTCGGACTAGCGGGAGGGCCAGCAGGGTCGGGGAGCTGTTTTTT.

V and J are TRBV6-5 and TRBJ2-7; D might be TRBD2 (6 bases). The CDR3 is made up of 13 amino acids. Trimming removed 11 bases at V and 1 base at J, with 15 bases between. Germline loops: CDR1 MNHEY, CDR2 SVGAGI. This CDR3 is CASLAPLSYEQYF. The CDR3 nucleotides read TGTGCCTCCCTAGCGCCACTTTCCTACGAGCAGTACTTC.